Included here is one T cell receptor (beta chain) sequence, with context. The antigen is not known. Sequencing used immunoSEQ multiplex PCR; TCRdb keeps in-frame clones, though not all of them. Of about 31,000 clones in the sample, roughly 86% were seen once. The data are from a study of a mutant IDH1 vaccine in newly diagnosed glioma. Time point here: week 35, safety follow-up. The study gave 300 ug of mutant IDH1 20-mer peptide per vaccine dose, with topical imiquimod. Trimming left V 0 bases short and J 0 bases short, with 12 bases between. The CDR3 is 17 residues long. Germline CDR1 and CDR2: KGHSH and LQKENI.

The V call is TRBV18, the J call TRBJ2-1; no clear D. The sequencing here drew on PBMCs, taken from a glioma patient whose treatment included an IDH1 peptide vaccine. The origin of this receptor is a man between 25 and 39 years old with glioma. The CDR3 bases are TGTGCCAGCTCACCACCGACGACGCAGAGCTCCTACAATGAGCAGTTCTTC. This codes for CASSPPTTQSSYNEQFF. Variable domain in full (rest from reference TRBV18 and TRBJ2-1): NAGVMQNPRHLVRRRGQEARLRCSPMKGHSHVYWYRQLPEEGLKFMVYLQKENIIDESGMPKERFSAEFPKEGPSILRIQQVVRGDSAAYFCASSPPTTQSSYNEQFFGPGTRLTVL.